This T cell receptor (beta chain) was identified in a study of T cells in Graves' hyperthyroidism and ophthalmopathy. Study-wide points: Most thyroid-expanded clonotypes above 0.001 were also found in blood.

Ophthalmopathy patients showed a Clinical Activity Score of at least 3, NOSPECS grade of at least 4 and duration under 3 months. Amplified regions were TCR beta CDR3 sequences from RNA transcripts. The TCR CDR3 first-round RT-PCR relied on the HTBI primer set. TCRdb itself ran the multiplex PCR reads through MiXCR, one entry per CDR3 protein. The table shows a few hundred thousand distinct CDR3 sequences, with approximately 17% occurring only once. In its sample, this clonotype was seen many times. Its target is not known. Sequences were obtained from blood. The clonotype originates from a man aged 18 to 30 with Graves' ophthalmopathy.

DNA for the CDR3: TGTGCCAGCAGGGGATTGAGACTAGCGGGAGGGGAGACCCAGTACTTC. Its protein is CASRGLRLAGGETQYF. This chain uses TRBV2 with TRBJ2-5; 14 bases match TRBD2. Germline CDR1 SNHLY, CDR2 FYNNEI. There are 16 residues in the CDR3. V trimming: 6 bases; J trimming: 5 bases; junction bases outside the gene matches: 8.